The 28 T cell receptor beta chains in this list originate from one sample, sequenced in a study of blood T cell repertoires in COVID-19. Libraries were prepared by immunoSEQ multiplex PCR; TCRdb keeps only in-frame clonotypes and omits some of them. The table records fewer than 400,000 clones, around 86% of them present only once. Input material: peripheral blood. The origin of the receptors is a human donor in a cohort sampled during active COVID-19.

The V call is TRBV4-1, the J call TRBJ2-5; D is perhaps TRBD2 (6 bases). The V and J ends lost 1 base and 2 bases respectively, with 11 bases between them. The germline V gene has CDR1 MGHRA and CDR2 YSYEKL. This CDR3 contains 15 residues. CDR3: CASSQVSTRQETQYF. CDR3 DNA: TGCGCCAGCAGCCAAGTATCGACTAGACAAGAGACCCAGTACTTC.

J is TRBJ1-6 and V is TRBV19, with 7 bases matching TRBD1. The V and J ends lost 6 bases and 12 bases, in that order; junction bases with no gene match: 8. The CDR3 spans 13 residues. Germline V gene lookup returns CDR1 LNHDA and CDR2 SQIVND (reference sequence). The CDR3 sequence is CASRRGGRLPLHF. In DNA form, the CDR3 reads TGTGCCAGTAGGAGAGGGGGCAGGCTACCCCTCCACTTT.

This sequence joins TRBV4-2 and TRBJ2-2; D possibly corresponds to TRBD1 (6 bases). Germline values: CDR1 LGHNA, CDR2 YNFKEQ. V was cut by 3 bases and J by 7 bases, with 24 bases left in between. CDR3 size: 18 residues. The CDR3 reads CASSQGAESFFIDGELFF. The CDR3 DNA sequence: TGTGCCAGCAGCCAGGGGGCGGAAAGTTTTTTTATCGACGGGGAGCTGTTTTTT.

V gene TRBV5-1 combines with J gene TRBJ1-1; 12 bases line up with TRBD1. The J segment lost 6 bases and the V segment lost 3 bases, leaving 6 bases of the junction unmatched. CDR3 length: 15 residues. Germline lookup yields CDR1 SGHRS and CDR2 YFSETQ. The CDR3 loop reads CASSWAGQGAAEAFF. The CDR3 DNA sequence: TGCGCCAGCAGCTGGGCGGGACAGGGGGCCGCTGAAGCTTTCTTT.

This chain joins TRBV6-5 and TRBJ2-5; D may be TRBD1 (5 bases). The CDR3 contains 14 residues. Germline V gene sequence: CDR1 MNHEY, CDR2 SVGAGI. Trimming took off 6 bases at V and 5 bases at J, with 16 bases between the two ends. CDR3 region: CASRNRFGLETQYF. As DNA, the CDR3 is TGTGCCAGCAGAAACAGGTTTGGGCTGGAGACCCAGTACTTC.

The CDR3 sequence: CSVERLAGTRAQYF. CDR3 in DNA: TGCAGCGTTGAAAGACTAGCGGGGACCCGTGCCCAGTACTTC. The V and J genes are TRBV29-1 and TRBJ2-5; 11 bases fit TRBD2. With V trimmed by 2 bases and J by 9 bases, 8 bases remained unmatched. Looked up from germline, CDR1 is SQVTM and CDR2 is ANQGSEA. This CDR3 is 14 amino acids long.

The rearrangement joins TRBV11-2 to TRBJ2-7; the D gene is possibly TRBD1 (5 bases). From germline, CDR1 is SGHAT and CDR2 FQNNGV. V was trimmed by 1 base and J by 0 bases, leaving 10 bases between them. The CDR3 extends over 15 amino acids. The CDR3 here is CASSLAQGSSYEQYF. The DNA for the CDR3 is TGTGCCAGCAGCTTAGCCCAGGGCAGCTCCTACGAGCAGTACTTC.

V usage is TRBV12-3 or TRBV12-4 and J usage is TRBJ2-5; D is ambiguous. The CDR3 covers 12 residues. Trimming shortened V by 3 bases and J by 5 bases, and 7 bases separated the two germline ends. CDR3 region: CASSFQAETQYF. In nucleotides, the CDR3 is TGTGCCAGCAGTTTTCAAGCGGAGACCCAGTACTTC.

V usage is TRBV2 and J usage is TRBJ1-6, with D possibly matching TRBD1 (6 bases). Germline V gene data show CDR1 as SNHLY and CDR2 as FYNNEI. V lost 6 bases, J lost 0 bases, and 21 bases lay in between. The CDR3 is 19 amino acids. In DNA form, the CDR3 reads TGTGCCAGCAGCTTCACCGGGACACATTATCTCTCCTATAATTCACCCCTCCACTTT. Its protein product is CASSFTGTHYLSYNSPLHF.

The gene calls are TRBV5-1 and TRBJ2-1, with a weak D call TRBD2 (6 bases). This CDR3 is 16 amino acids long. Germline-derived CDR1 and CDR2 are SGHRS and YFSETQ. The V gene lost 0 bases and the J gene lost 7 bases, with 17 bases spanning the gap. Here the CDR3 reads CASSLVRGDVLNEQFF. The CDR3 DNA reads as TGCGCCAGCAGCTTGGTTCGCGGGGACGTTTTGAATGAGCAGTTCTTC.

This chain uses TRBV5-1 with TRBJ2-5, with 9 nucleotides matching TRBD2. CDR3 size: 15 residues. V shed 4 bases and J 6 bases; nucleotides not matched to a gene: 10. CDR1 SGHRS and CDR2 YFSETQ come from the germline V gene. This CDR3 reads CASSGTSRDSKTQYF. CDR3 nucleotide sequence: TGCGCCAGCAGCGGGACTAGCCGGGACTCGAAGACCCAGTACTTC.

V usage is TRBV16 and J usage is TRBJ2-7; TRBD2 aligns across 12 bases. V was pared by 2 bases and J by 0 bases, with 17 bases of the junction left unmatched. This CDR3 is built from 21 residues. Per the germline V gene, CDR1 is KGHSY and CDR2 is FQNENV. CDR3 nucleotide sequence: TGTGCCAGCAGCCAACACCCCCCGGCTAGCGGGAGGGCCTATAGCTCCTACGAGCAGTACTTC. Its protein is CASSQHPPASGRAYSSYEQYF.

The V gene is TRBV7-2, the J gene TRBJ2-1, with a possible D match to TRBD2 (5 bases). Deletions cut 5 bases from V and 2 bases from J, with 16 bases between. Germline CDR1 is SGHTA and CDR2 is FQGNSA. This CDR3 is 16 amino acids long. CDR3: CASSPPGSAPYNEQFF. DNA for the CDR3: TGTGCCAGCAGCCCTCCGGGAAGCGCCCCCTACAATGAGCAGTTCTTC.

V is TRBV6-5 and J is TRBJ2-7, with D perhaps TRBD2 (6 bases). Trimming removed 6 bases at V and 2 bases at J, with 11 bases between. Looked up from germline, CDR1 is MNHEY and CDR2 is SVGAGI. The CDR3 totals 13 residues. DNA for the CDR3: TGTGCCAGCAGCGCGGGACCGACCTACGAGCAGTACTTC. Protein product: CASSAGPTYEQYF.

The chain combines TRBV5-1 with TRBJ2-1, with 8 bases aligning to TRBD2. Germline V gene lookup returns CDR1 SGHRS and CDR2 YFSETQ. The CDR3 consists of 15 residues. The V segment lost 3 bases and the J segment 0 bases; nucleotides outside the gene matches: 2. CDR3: CASSSGTSSYNEQFF. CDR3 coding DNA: TGCGCCAGCAGCTCCGGGACTAGCTCCTACAATGAGCAGTTCTTC. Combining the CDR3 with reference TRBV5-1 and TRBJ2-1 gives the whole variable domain KAGVTQTPRYLIKTRGQQVTLSCSPISGHRSVSWYQQTPGQGLQFLFEYFSETQRNKGNFPGRFSGRQFSNSRSEMNVSTLELGDSALYLCASSSGTSSYNEQFFGPGTRLTVL.

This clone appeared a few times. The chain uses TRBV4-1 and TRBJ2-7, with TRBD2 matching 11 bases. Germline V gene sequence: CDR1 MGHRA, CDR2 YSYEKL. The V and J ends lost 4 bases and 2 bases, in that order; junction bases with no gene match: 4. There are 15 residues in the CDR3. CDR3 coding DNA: TGCGCCAGCAGCCGTGAACTAGCGGGAGCCTACGAGCAGTACTTC. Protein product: CASSRELAGAYEQYF.

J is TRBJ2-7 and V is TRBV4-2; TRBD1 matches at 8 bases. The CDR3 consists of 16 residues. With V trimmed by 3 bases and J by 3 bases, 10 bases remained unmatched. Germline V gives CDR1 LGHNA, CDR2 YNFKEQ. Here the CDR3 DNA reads TGTGCCAGCAGCCATCTAGGGACAGGAGCTTACTACGAGCAGTACTTC. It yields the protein CASSHLGTGAYYEQYF.

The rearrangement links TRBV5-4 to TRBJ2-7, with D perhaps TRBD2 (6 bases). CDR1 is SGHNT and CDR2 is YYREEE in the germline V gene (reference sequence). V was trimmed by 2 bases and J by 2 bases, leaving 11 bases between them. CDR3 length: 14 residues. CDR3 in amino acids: CASSFGRTTYEQYF. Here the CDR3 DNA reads TGTGCCAGCAGCTTCGGGAGAACCACCTACGAGCAGTACTTC.

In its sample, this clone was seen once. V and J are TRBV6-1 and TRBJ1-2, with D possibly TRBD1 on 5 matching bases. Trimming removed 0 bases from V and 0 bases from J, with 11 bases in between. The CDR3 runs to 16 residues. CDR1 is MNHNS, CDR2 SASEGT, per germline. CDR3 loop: CASSEALGTANYGYTF. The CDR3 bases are TGTGCCAGCAGTGAAGCGCTGGGGACTGCTAACTATGGCTACACCTTC.

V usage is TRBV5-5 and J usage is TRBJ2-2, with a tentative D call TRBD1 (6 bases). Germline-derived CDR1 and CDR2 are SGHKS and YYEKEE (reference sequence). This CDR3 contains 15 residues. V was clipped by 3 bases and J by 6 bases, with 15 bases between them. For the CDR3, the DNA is TGTGCCAGCAGCTCAAGGGGGACCCAGTCCGGGGAGCTGTTTTTT. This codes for CASSSRGTQSGELFF.

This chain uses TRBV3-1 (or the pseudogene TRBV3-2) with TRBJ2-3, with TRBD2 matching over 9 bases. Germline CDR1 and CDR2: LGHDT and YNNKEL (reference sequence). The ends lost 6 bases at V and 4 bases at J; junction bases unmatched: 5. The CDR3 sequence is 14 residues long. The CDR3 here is CASRKAGGPDTQYF. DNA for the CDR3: TGTGCCAGCAGGAAAGCGGGAGGTCCAGATACGCAGTATTTT.

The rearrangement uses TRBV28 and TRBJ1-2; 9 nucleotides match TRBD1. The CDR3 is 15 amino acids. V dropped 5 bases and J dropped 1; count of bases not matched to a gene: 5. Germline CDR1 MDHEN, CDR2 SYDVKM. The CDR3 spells CASSTGDRVNYGYTF. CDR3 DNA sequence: TGTGCCAGCAGTACTGGGGACAGGGTTAACTATGGCTACACCTTC.

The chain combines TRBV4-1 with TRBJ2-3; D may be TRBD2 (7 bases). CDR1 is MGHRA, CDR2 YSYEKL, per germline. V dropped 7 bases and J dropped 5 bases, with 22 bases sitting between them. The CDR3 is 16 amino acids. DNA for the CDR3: TGCGCCAGCACCCCGGGGGAGCGGGACAAGAGAGATACGCAGTATTTT. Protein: CASTPGERDKRDTQYF.

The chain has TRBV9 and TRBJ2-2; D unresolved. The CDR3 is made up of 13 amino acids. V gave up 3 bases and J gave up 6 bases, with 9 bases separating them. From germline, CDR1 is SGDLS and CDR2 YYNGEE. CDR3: CASSAMRSGELFF. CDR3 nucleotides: TGTGCCAGCAGCGCAATGCGTTCCGGGGAGCTGTTTTTT.

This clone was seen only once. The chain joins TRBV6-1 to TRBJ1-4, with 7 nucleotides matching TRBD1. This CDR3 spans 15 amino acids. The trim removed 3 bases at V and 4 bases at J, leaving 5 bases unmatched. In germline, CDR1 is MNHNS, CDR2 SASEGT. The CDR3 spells CASSDRTGFNEKLFF. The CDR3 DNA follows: TGTGCCAGCAGTGACAGGACAGGCTTTAATGAAAAACTGTTTTTT.

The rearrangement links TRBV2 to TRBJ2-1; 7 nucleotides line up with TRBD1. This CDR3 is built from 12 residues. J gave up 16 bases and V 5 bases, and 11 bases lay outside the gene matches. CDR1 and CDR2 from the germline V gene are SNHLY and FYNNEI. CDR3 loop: CASSWDRTNKFF. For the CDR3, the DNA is TGTGCCAGCAGTTGGGACAGAACTAACAAATTCTTC. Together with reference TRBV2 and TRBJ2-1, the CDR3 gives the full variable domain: EPEVTQTPSHQVTQMGQEVILRCVPISNHLYFYWYRQILGQKVEFLVSFYNNEISEKSEIFDDQFSVERPDGSNFTLKIRSTKLEDSAMYFCASSWDRTNKFFGPGTRLTVL.

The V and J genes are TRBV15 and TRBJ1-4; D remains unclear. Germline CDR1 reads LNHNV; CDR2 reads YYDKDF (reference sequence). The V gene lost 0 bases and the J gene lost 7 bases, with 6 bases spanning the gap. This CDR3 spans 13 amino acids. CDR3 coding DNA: TGTGCCACCAGCAGAGATCGGGGTGAAAAACTGTTTTTT. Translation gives CATSRDRGEKLFF. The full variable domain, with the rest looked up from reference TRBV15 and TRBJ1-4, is DAMVIQNPRYQVTQFGKPVTLSCSQTLNHNVMYWYQQKSSQAPKLLFHYYDKDFNNEADTPDNFQSRRPNTSFCFLDIRSPGLGDTAMYLCATSRDRGEKLFFGSGTQLSVL.

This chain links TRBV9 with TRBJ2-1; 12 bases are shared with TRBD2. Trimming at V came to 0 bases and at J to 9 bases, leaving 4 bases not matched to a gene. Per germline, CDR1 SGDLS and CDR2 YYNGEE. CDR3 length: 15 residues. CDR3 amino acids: CASSVGLAGGSEQFF. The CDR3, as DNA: TGTGCCAGCAGCGTAGGGCTAGCGGGAGGGTCTGAGCAGTTCTTC.